The clone carrying this T cell receptor (beta chain) was seen just once. Its specificity is not known. In the PCR, 60 Vbeta and 13 Jbeta primers were used. Generated by immunoSEQ multiplex PCR, the TCRdb table keeps only in-frame clones and is missing some. The sample includes about 57,000 clones, 80% seen only once; the top ten take over 5%. This specimen comes from a study of cytomegalovirus exposure and HLA in healthy donors. Across the study: A prior study identified 110 million or so unique TCR beta sequences from about 179 million T cells.

Study-wide results and caveats: In a later analysis, across HLA loci, associated TCR counts were highest for DRB1, lowest for HLA-C.

Sequencing used PBMCs. The sequence came from a male donor in good health and CMV-seronegative.

CDR3 bases: TGTGCCAGCAGCGTAGCCCGGGACAGACCGTCCGAGCAGTACTTC. This translates into CASSVARDRPSEQYF. The V and J genes are TRBV9 and TRBJ2-5, with 7 positions matching TRBD1. The J call may be faulty, since TRBJ2-7 better matches the DNA end. The CDR3 loop spans 15 amino acids. CDR1 is SGDLS and CDR2 is YYNGEE in the germline V gene.